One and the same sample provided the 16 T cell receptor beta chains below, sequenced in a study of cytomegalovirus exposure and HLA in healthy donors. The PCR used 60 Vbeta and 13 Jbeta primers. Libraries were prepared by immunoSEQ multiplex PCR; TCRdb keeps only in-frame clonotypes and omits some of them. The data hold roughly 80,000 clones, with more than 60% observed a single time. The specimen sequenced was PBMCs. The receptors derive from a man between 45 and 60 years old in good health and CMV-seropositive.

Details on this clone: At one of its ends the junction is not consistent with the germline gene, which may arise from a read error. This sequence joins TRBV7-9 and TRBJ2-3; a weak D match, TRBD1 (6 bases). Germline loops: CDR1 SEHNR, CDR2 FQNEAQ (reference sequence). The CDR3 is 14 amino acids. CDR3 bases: TGTTCCAGCAGTTCTTGGACAGGCACAGATACGCAGTATTTT. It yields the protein CSSSSWTGTDTQYF.

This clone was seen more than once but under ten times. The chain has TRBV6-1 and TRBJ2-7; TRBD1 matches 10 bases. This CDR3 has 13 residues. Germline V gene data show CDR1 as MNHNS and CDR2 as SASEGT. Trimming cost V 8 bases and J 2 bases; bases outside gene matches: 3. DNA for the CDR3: TGTGCCAGCCCGGGGACAGGGGCCTACGAGCAGTACTTC. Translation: CASPGTGAYEQYF.

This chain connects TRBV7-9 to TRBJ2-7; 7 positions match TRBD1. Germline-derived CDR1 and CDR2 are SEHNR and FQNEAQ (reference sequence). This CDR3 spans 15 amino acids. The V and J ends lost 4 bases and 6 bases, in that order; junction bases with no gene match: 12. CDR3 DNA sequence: TGTGCCAGCAGCTGGAGGACAGGAAAAACGTCCGAGCAGTACTTC. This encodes CASSWRTGKTSEQYF. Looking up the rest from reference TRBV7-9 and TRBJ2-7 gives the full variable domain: DTGVSQNPRHKITKRGQNVTFRCDPISEHNRLYWYRQTLGQGPEFLTYFQNEAQLEKSRLLSDRFSAERPKGSFSTLEIQRTEQGDSAMYLCASSWRTGKTSEQYFGPGTRLTVT.

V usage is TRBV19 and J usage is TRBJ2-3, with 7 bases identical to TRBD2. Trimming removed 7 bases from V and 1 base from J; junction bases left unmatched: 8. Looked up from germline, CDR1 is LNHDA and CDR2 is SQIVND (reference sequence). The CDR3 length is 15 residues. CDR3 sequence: CASTVGEGGTDTQYF. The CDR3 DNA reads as TGTGCCAGTACTGTCGGGGAGGGCGGCACAGATACGCAGTATTTT.

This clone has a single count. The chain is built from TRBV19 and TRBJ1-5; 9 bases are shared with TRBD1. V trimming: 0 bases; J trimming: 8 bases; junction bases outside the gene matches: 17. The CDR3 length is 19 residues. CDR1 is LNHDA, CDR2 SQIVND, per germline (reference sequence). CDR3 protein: CASSIDRGDREVMLEPQHF. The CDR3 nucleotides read TGTGCCAGTAGTATAGACCGAGGGGACAGGGAGGTGATGTTGGAGCCCCAGCATTTT.

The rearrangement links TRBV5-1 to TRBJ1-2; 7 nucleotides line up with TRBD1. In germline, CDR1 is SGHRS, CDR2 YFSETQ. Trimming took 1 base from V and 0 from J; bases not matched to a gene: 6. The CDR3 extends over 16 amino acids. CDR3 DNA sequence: TGCGCCAGCAGCTTGTCGACAGGGCCCGCTAACTATGGCTACACCTTC. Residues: CASSLSTGPANYGYTF.

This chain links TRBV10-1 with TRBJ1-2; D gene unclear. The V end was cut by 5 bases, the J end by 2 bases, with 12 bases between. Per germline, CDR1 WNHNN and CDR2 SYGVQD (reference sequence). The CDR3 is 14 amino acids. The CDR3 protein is CASSPGTVNYGYTF. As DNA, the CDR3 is TGCGCCAGCAGTCCCGGTACAGTGAACTATGGCTACACCTTC.

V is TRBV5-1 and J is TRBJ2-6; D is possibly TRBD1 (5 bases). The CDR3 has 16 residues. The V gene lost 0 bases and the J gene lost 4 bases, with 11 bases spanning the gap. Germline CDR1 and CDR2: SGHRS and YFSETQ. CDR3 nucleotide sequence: TGCGCCAGCAGCTTGGCCTCAGGGCCGGGGGCCAACGTCCTGACTTTC. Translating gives CASSLASGPGANVLTF.

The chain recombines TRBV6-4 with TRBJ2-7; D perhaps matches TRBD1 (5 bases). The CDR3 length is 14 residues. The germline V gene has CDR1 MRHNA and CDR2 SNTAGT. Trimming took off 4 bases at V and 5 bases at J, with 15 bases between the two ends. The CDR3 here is CASSVGQGNNEQYF. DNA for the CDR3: TGTGCCAGCAGTGTGGGGCAGGGTAATAACGAGCAGTACTTC.

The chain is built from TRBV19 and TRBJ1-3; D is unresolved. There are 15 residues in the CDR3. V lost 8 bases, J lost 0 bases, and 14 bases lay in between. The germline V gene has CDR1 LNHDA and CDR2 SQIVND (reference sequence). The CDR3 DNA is TGTGCCAGTGAAAGCGCCATCCGCTCTGGAAACACCATATATTTT. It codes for CASESAIRSGNTIYF.

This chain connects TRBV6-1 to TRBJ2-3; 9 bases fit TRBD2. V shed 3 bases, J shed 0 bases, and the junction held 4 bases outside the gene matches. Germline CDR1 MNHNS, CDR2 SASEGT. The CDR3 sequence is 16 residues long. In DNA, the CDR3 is TGTGCCAGCAGTGAGGGACTAGCTCGGAGCACAGATACGCAGTATTTT. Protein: CASSEGLARSTDTQYF.

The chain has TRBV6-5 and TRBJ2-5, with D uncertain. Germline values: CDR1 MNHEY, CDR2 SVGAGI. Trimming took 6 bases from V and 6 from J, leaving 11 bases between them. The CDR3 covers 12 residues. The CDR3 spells CASRWQDQTQYF. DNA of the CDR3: TGTGCCAGCAGGTGGCAGGATCAGACCCAGTACTTC.

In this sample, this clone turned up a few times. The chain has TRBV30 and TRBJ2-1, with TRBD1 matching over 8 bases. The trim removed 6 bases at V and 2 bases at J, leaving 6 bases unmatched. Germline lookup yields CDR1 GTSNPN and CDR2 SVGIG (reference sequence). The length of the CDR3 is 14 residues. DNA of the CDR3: TGTGCCTGTCAGGACAGGGTCACCTACAATGAGCAGTTCTTC. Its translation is CACQDRVTYNEQFF.

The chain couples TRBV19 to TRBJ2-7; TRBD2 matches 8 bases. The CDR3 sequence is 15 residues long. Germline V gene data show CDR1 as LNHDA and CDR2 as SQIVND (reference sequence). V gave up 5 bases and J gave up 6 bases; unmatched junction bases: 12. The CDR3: CASSDPGLGSPEQYF. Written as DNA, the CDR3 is TGTGCCAGTAGTGATCCGGGACTAGGGTCTCCCGAGCAGTACTTC.

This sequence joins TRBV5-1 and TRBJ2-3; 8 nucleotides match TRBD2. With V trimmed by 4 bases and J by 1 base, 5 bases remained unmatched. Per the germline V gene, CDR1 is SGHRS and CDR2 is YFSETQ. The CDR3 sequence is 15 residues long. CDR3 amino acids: CASSVSGARTDTQYF. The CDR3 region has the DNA TGCGCCAGCAGCGTTAGCGGGGCCCGCACAGATACGCAGTATTTT.

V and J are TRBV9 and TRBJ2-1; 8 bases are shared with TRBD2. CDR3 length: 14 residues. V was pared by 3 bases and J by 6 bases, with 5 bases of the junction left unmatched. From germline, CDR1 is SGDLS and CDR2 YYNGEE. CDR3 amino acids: CASSGLLAGNEQFF. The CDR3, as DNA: TGTGCCAGCAGCGGTCTCCTAGCGGGCAATGAGCAGTTCTTC. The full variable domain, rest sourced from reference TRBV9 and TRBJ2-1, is DSGVTQTPKHLITATGQRVTLRCSPRSGDLSVYWYQQSLDQGLQFLIQYYNGEERAKGNILERFSAQQFPDLHSELNLSSLELGDSALYFCASSGLLAGNEQFFGPGTRLTVL.